The 23 T cell receptor beta chains reported below all come from one sample, sequenced in a study of T cell responses to AZD1222 COVID-19 vaccine. Data came from immunoSEQ multiplex PCR; TCRdb stores just in-frame clones and leaves some out. The table includes some 97,000 clones, roughly nine tenths detected once. Specimen: peripheral blood, collected on day 0 of AZD1222 vaccination. The origin of the receptors is an adult in good health.

This chain connects TRBV5-4 to TRBJ1-2, with 7 bases lining up with TRBD1. The V segment lost 4 bases and the J segment 3 bases; nucleotides outside the gene matches: 6. There are 14 residues in the CDR3. The germline V gene encodes CDR1 SGHNT and CDR2 YYREEE (reference sequence). CDR3 amino acids: CASSGSTGHYGYTF. As DNA, the CDR3 is TGTGCCAGCAGCGGATCGACAGGGCACTATGGCTACACCTTC.

This chain links TRBV4-1 with TRBJ2-7, with D possibly matching TRBD1 (6 bases). CDR3 size: 15 residues. Trimming took off 4 bases at V and 4 bases at J, with 17 bases between the two ends. Germline CDR1 reads MGHRA; CDR2 reads YSYEKL. CDR3 region: CASSRQTGGTYEQYF. In nucleotides, the CDR3 is TGCGCCAGCAGCCGCCAGACAGGAGGAACGTACGAGCAGTACTTC.

The V and J genes are TRBV27 and TRBJ1-6; D gene unclear. CDR1 is MNHEY, CDR2 SMNVEV, per germline (reference sequence). The CDR3 consists of 17 residues. Trimming took 2 bases from V and 3 from J, leaving 14 bases between them. The CDR3 here is CASSLRPVQFYNSPLHF. CDR3 DNA: TGTGCCAGCAGTTTACGTCCGGTACAGTTCTATAATTCACCCCTCCACTTT.

This chain links TRBV5-4 with TRBJ2-7; TRBD2 aligns across 8 bases. V lost 0 bases to trimming and J lost 4 bases; unmatched junction nucleotides: 12. The CDR3 runs to 17 residues. CDR1 SGHNT and CDR2 YYREEE come from the germline V gene (reference sequence). The CDR3 sequence: CASSLGAPGGPGYEQYF. CDR3 coding DNA: TGTGCCAGCAGCTTGGGGGCCCCGGGAGGGCCTGGATACGAGCAGTACTTC.

This chain connects TRBV3-1 (or the pseudogene TRBV3-2) to TRBJ1-6; D unresolved. This CDR3 has 18 amino acids. V was cut by 0 bases and J by 0 bases, with 12 bases left in between. CDR1 is LGHDT and CDR2 is YNNKEL in the germline V gene (reference sequence). CDR3 in DNA: TGTGCCAGCAGCCAAGACGAGCCGGCAAGCTCCTATAATTCACCCCTCCACTTT. It codes for CASSQDEPASSYNSPLHF.

The rearrangement uses TRBV6-4 and TRBJ2-2; no definite D call. V lost 4 bases, J lost 2 bases, and 5 bases lay in between. Germline V gives CDR1 MRHNA, CDR2 SNTAGT. This CDR3 is built from 13 residues. The CDR3 DNA reads as TGTGCCAGCAGTGGAGACAACACCGGGGAGCTGTTTTTT. Translating gives CASSGDNTGELFF.

The chain joins TRBV11-2 to TRBJ2-1, with D tentatively TRBD2 (6 bases). CDR1 is SGHAT and CDR2 is FQNNGV in the germline V gene. The CDR3 consists of 12 residues. V lost 3 bases to trimming and J lost 14 bases, with 14 bases between them. CDR3 sequence (DNA): TGTGCCAGCAGCTTCCCCGGGACTCACGAGTTCTTC. It translates to CASSFPGTHEFF.

The CDR3, as DNA: TGCGCCAGCACCGAGACCGGGACTAGCGGGATCGGGCAGTACTTC. Translation: CASTETGTSGIGQYF. This rearrangement joins TRBV10-2 to TRBJ2-7; TRBD2 matches 13 bases. The V gene end was trimmed by 7 bases and the J gene end by 9 bases; junction bases not matched to a gene: 12. This CDR3 spans 15 amino acids. The germline V gene has CDR1 WSHSY and CDR2 SAAADI.

This clone was recorded a few times. V is TRBV7-3 and J is TRBJ2-7; D may be TRBD1 (6 bases). V lost 0 bases, J lost 5 bases, and 14 bases lay in between. Germline CDR1 is SGHTA and CDR2 is FQGTGA. The length of the CDR3 is 15 residues. CDR3 sequence reads: CASSLTGQGIDEQYF. CDR3 DNA: TGTGCCAGCAGCTTAACGGGGCAGGGGATCGACGAGCAGTACTTC. Combining the CDR3 with reference TRBV7-3 and TRBJ2-7 gives the whole variable domain GAGVSQTPSNKVTEKGKYVELRCDPISGHTALYWYRQSLGQGPEFLIYFQGTGAADDSGLPNDRFFAVRPEGSVSTLKIQRTERGDSAVYLCASSLTGQGIDEQYFGPGTRLTVT.

V is TRBV30 and J is TRBJ1-6; D is perhaps TRBD1 (6 bases). Germline-derived CDR1 and CDR2 are GTSNPN and SVGIG (reference sequence). This CDR3 is 16 amino acids long. V was clipped by 2 bases and J by 9 bases, with 20 bases between them. The CDR3 DNA is TGTGCCTGGAGTCTGGGGGGCCCTGCCCCCCGTTCACCCCTCCACTTT. Amino acids: CAWSLGGPAPRSPLHF.

This sequence joins TRBV28 and TRBJ1-2; D is uncertain. Deletions cut 4 bases from V and 12 bases from J, with 12 bases between. Germline CDR1 MDHEN, CDR2 SYDVKM. The CDR3 has 11 residues. The CDR3 nucleotides are TGTGCCAGCAGTTCTGACCTCTTACACACCTTC. Amino acid sequence: CASSSDLLHTF.

The gene calls are TRBV4-2 and TRBJ2-1; 12 bases map to TRBD2. The trim removed 1 base at V and 10 bases at J, leaving 8 bases unmatched. Germline lookup yields CDR1 LGHNA and CDR2 YNFKEQ. There are 16 residues in the CDR3. The CDR3 sequence: CASSQVPSGGALEQFF. The CDR3 region has the DNA TGTGCCAGCAGCCAAGTCCCTAGCGGGGGGGCCCTGGAGCAGTTCTTC.

The chain recombines TRBV5-6 with TRBJ2-3; unclear D gene. The CDR3 is made up of 13 amino acids. Germline V gene data show CDR1 as SGHDT and CDR2 as YYEEEE. V lost 4 bases and J 4 bases, leaving 10 bases between the germline ends. The CDR3 sequence: CASSRYVADTQYF. The CDR3 bases are TGTGCCAGCAGCCGCTACGTGGCAGATACGCAGTATTTT.

The gene calls are TRBV18 and TRBJ2-7; no reliable D call. The ends were cut back, 0 bases at V and 6 bases at J, with 9 bases in the middle. Germline V gene data show CDR1 as KGHSH and CDR2 as LQKENI. The CDR3 is made up of 13 amino acids. This CDR3 is CASSPPGRAEQYF. The CDR3 bases are TGTGCCAGCTCACCACCGGGAAGGGCCGAGCAGTACTTC.

The gene calls are TRBV6-5 and TRBJ1-6; possibly TRBD1 for D (6 bases). CDR1 MNHEY and CDR2 SVGAGI come from the germline V gene. V lost 6 bases, J lost 4 bases, and 13 bases lay in between. The CDR3 consists of 15 residues. For the CDR3, the DNA is TGTGCCAGCAGGCCCCAGGGGTGGTATAATTCACCCCTCCACTTT. Translating gives CASRPQGWYNSPLHF.

CDR3 sequence: CATRPPGTTYEQYF. CDR3 nucleotide sequence: TGTGCCACCCGCCCTCCGGGAACCACCTACGAGCAGTACTTC. The chain recombines TRBV19 with TRBJ2-7; tentatively, D is TRBD2 (5 bases). The CDR3 has 14 residues. Germline loops: CDR1 LNHDA, CDR2 SQIVND (reference sequence). V was clipped by 10 bases and J by 2 bases, with 18 bases between them.

The CDR3 here is CASSQSPKDKTSGPSSYNEQFF. For the CDR3, the DNA is TGCGCCAGCAGTCAGTCCCCCAAGGATAAGACTAGCGGGCCGAGCTCCTACAATGAGCAGTTCTTC. V gene TRBV23-1 combines with J gene TRBJ2-1, with 10 bases fitting TRBD2. TRBV23-1 falls under the ORF class, with uncertain function. V dropped 3 bases and J dropped 0; count of bases not matched to a gene: 20. The CDR3 spans 22 residues.

The chain recombines TRBV4-1 with TRBJ1-1; D gene unclear. Germline CDR1 reads MGHRA; CDR2 reads YSYEKL. The CDR3 has 14 residues. The V end lost 0 bases, the J end lost 0 bases, and 5 bases lay between the germline ends. CDR3 protein: CASSQDSMNTEAFF. CDR3 nucleotides: TGCGCCAGCAGCCAAGACAGCATGAACACTGAAGCTTTCTTT.

With regard to this clone: At one end the junction does not follow the germline gene, possibly because of a read error. In DNA form, the CDR3 reads TGTGCCATCAGTGAGTCGATAGGACTCGACTTC. This translates into CAISESIGLDF. The chain employs TRBV10-3 and TRBJ1-2, with D unclear. CDR1 is ENHRY, CDR2 SYGVKD, per germline. CDR3 length equals 11 residues.

This chain joins TRBV3-1 (or the pseudogene TRBV3-2) and TRBJ1-1; TRBD1 agrees at 8 bases. CDR3 size: 14 residues. Germline CDR1 and CDR2: LGHDT and YNNKEL (reference sequence). Trimming took 2 bases from V and 6 from J; bases not matched to a gene: 5. CDR3 sequence (DNA): TGTGCCAGCAGCCAACAGGGGGCGCGTGCTGAAGCTTTCTTT. Amino acids: CASSQQGARAEAFF.

The chain joins TRBV27 to TRBJ2-1; 8 bases are a match to TRBD2. V was clipped by 6 bases and J by 6 bases; unmatched bases: 7. This CDR3 spans 14 amino acids. Germline CDR1 reads MNHEY; CDR2 reads SMNVEV (reference sequence). The CDR3 reads CASRQTSASNEQFF. Written as DNA, the CDR3 is TGTGCCAGCAGGCAGACTAGCGCCTCCAATGAGCAGTTCTTC.

Here the CDR3 DNA reads TGTGCCATTACCTTGGGGACAGGAGCCTACGAGCAGTACTTC. Protein sequence: CAITLGTGAYEQYF. This chain joins TRBV6-5 and TRBJ2-7; 8 bases fit TRBD1. Germline CDR1 is MNHEY and CDR2 is SVGAGI. There are 14 residues in the CDR3. V lost 10 bases, J lost 2 bases, and 10 bases stayed unmatched.

The CDR3 nucleotides read TGTGCCAGCACCCCAAGGACAGGAACTAGCACAGATACGCAGTATTTT. Its translation: CASTPRTGTSTDTQYF. The rearrangement uses TRBV28 and TRBJ2-3; 7 bases match TRBD1. The CDR3 has 16 amino acids. In germline, CDR1 is MDHEN, CDR2 SYDVKM. Losses at the gene ends were 7 bases for V and 0 bases for J; bases not matched to a gene: 10.